This T cell receptor (beta chain) was identified in a study of PD-L1 blockade in urothelial cancer. This clone appeared a few times. Sample time point: peripheral blood 6 weeks after treatment start. The ends were cut back, 6 bases at V and 0 bases at J, with 8 bases in the middle. CDR1 is MNHNS, CDR2 SASEGT, per germline. This CDR3 is 13 amino acids long. Here immunoSEQ multiplex PCR was the method, and the copy in TCRdb shows in-frame clones only, minus some. The data hold tens of thousands of clones, with 85% observed a single time. This specimen consisted of PBMCs, obtained around atezolizumab (anti-PD-L1) treatment. The chain links TRBV6-1 to TRBJ1-1, with D uncertain. The origin of this receptor is an older man with urothelial cancer. The CDR3 reads CASRRQVNTEAFF. The CDR3 nucleotides read TGTGCCAGCAGGCGACAAGTGAACACTGAAGCTTTCTTT.